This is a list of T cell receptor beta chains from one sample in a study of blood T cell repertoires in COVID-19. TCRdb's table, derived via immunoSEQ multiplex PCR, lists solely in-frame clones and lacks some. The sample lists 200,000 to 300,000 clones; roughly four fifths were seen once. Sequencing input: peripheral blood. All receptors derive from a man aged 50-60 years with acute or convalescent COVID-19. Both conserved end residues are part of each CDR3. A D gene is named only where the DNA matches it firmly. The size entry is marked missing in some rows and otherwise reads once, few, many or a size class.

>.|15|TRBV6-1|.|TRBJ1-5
TGTGCCAGCAGTGAAACAGGATATAGCAATCAGCCCCAGCATTTT
CASSETGYSNQPQHF
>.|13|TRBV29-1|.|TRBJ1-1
TGCAGCGTTGAAAACCAGGGGAACACTGAAGCTTTCTTT
CSVENQGNTEAFF
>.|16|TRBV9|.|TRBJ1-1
TGTGCCAGCAGCGTAGGTTTAGGGGTGGCTAACACTGAAGCTTTCTTT
CASSVGLGVANTEAFF
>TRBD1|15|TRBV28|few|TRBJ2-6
TGTGCCAGCAGTTCTACAGGGGTCGGGGCCAACGTCCTGACTTTC
CASSSTGVGANVLTF
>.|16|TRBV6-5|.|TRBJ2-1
TGTGCCAGCAGTTACCGGACGACAGATAAGTACAATGAGCAGTTCTTC
CASSYRTTDKYNEQFF
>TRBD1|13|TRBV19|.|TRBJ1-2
TGTGCCAGTAGCCCAGGGGGCGGCTATGGCTACACCTTC
CASSPGGGYGYTF
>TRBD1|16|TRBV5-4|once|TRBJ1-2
TGTGCCAGCAGAGCCTCCCAGGGGGTGTCGAACTATGGCTACACCTTC
CASRASQGVSNYGYTF
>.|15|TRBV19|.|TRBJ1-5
TGTGCCAGTAGTATCGCGACACCTAGCAATCAGCCCCAGCATTTT
CASSIATPSNQPQHF
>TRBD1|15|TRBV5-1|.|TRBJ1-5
TGCGCCAGCAGCTATGGACAGGGGCCCAATCAGCCCCAGCATTTT
CASSYGQGPNQPQHF
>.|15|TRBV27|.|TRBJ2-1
TGTGCCAGCAGTTTACAGAGAGACTACTACAATGAGCAGTTCTTC
CASSLQRDYYNEQFF
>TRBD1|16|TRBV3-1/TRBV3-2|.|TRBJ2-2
TGTGCCAGCAGCCGTGAGGGGGCAGGGCATACCGGGGAGCTGTTTTTT
CASSREGAGHTGELFF
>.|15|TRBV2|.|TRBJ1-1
TGTGCCAGCAGTGAACAGGGGCCCCCGAACACTGAAGCTTTCTTT
CASSEQGPPNTEAFF
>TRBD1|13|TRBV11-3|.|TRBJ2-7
TGTGCCAGCAGCCGACGGACAGGGTTCGAGCAGTACTTC
CASSRRTGFEQYF
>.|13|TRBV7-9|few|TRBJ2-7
TGTGCCAGCAGCTTAGGACCGAGAGGCGAGCAGTACTTC
CASSLGPRGEQYF
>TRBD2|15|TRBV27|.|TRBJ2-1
TGTGCCAGCAGAATACTAGCGGGAGGGCATAATGAGCAGTTCTTC
CASRILAGGHNEQFF
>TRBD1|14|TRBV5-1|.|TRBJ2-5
TGCGCCAGCAGCCCCGGGGACAGGGCTGAGACCCAGTACTTC
CASSPGDRAETQYF
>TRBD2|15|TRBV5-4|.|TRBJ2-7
TGTGCCAGCAGCTTTACGTCTAGCGGGGGATACGAGCAGTACTTC
CASSFTSSGGYEQYF
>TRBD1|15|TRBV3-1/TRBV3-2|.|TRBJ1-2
TGTGCCAGCAGCCCTAGACAGGGCCCTCGCTATGGCTACACCTTC
CASSPRQGPRYGYTF
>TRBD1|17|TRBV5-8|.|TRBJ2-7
TGTGCCAGCAGCTTGGTTACCGGGACAGGGTTTTCCTACGAGCAGTACTTC
CASSLVTGTGFSYEQYF
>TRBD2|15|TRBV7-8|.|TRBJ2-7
TGTGCCAGCAGCAGAGACGGGACTAGCGGGAACGAGCAGTACTTC
CASSRDGTSGNEQYF
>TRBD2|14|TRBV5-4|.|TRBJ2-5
TGTGCCAGCAGCAAGCTAGCGGTCCAAGAGACCCAGTACTTC
CASSKLAVQETQYF
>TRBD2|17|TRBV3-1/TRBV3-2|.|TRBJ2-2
TGTGCCAGCAGCCGGTCGACTAGCGGGAGAGTAGGCGGGGAGCTGTTTTTT
CASSRSTSGRVGGELFF
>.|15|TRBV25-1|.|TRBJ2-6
TGTGCCAGCAGTGATCCCTATTCTGGGGCCAACGTCCTGACTTTC
CASSDPYSGANVLTF
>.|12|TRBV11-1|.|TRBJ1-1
TGTGCCACCTTGGACACAACTAATGAAGCTTTCTTT
CATLDTTNEAFF
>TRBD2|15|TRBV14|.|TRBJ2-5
TGTGCCAGCAGCCTATTAGCGGGAGGACGGGAGACCCAGTACTTC
CASSLLAGGRETQYF
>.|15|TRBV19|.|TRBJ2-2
TGTGCCAGTAGTATCCAGGGGATGGGTACCGGGGAGCTGTTTTTT
CASSIQGMGTGELFF
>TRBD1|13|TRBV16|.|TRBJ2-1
TGTGCCAGCAGCCGGGACAGGGAGGGTGAGCAGTTCTTC
CASSRDREGEQFF
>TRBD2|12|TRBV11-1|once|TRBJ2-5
TGTGCCAGCAGCGGGGGGGAAGAGACCCAGTACTTC
CASSGGEETQYF
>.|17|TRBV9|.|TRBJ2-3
TGTGCCAGCAGCCCATGGAACCGGGGATTTAGCACAGATACGCAGTATTTT
CASSPWNRGFSTDTQYF
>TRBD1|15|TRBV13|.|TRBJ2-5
TGTGCCAGCAGCCGATCGGACAGGCCCACGGAGACCCAGTACTTC
CASSRSDRPTETQYF
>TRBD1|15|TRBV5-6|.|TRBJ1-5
TGTGCCAGCAGCTTCCGGGGACAGGGGAGTCAGCCCCAGCATTTT
CASSFRGQGSQPQHF
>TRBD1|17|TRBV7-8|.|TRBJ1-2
TGTGCCAGCAGCTTATTCGGCAGGGGGCCGCATCTCTATGGCTACACCTTC
CASSLFGRGPHLYGYTF
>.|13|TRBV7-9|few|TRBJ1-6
TGTGCCAGCCAACAGGACGGTAATTCACCCCTCCACTTT
CASQQDGNSPLHF
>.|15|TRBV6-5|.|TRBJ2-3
TGTGCCACCCTTTCTTACGGGGGGCCGGGAGATACGCAGTATTTT
CATLSYGGPGDTQYF
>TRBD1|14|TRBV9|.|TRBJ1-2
TGTGCCAGCAGCCCCTACAGGGGGATCTATGGCTACACCTTC
CASSPYRGIYGYTF
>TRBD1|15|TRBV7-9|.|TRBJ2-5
TGTGCCAGCAGGGCGGACAGGGCATACCAAGAGACCCAGTACTTC
CASRADRAYQETQYF
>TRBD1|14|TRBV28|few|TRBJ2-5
TGTGCCAGCAGCAGAACAGGGACAGGAGAGACCCAGTACTTC
CASSRTGTGETQYF
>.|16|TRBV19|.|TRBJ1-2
TGTGCCAGTAGTACACCGTTACTAGTAACTAACTATGGCTACACCTTC
CASSTPLLVTNYGYTF
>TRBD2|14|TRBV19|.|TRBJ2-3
TGTGCCAGTCGCCAGGGAGGGCGGGGAGATACGCAGTATTTT
CASRQGGRGDTQYF
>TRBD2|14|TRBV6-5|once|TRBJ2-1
TGTGCCAGCAGTTACATGACTAGCGGCAATGAGCAGTTCTTC
CASSYMTSGNEQFF
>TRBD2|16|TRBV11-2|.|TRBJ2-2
TGTGCCAGCAAGCGGACGTTGGGGAGGGACACCGGGGAGCTGTTTTTT
CASKRTLGRDTGELFF
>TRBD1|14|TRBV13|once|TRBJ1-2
TGTGCCAGCAGCTTAGGGGGACAGGGTAGGATTCGTACCTTC
CASSLGGQGRIRTF